This paragraph covers one T cell receptor (beta chain) sequence. This CDR3 has 14 amino acids. Germline V lookup: CDR1 SGHTA, CDR2 FQGNSA. Trimming shortened V by 1 base and J by 3 bases, and 8 bases separated the two germline ends. The data were obtained in a study of shared clonotypes between healthy human individuals. Researchers divided each subset's genomic DNA evenly across several immunoSEQ plates. Here immunoSEQ multiplex PCR was the method, and the copy in TCRdb shows in-frame clones only, minus some. There are under 1,900,000 clones in the sample; about 98.5% occur only once, and 0.3% to 0.45% lies in the top ten.

The gene calls are TRBV7-2 and TRBJ2-3; D is undetermined. The origin of this receptor is a man aged 30 to 45 in good health. The sample comprised naive CD4+ T cells sorted from blood. Described subset: CD45RA+ positively selected. The CDR3 reads CASSLDSATDTQYF. CDR3 sequence (DNA): TGTGCCAGCAGCTTAGATTCTGCAACAGATACGCAGTATTTT.